This T cell receptor beta chain was obtained from a study of lymphopenia after photon versus proton radiotherapy. V lost 6 bases and J 7 bases, leaving 19 bases between the germline ends. Germline V gene data show CDR1 as MNHEY and CDR2 as SVGAGI. CDR3 size: 15 residues. The study's findings and limits: Better survival with proton therapy was suggested as possible, not demonstrated. After lymphocyte nadir, photon-treated repertoires showed oligoclonal expansion, especially CD8+ Temra. In patients who died, overall survival fell as post-nadir TCR diversity dropped more. Relative stability marked proton patients; photon patients lost diversity and naive cells.

Notes on this clone: As yet, its antigen is unknown.

Some clones are missing from TCRdb's copy, which holds only in-frame ones; the method was immunoSEQ multiplex PCR. This repertoire shows 75,000 to 95,000 clones, more than 70% found once; its top ten account for roughly 1.4%. The rearrangement joins TRBV6-5 to TRBJ1-5; D is possibly TRBD1 (6 bases). The receptor was isolated from a man in his sixties with pancreatic cancer. The sample here was peripheral blood, taken from a patient treated with proton-based radiotherapy. The CDR3 sequence is CASRPLTGKGQPQHF. CDR3 nucleotide sequence: TGTGCCAGCAGACCCCTCACAGGGAAGGGGCAGCCCCAGCATTTT.